This TCR beta chain derives from a study of T cell responses to AZD1222 COVID-19 vaccine. Study-wide context: Doses given second, at about 4 or about 12 weeks, were pooled.

Method: immunoSEQ multiplex PCR; TCRdb's copy keeps in-frame clones and lacks some. The sample yields more than 85,000 clones, about 90% seen once. Comments on this clone: Its antigen is unknown.

The CDR3 has 14 residues. V was cut by 6 bases and J by 2 bases, with 12 bases left in between. Germline V gene data show CDR1 as SGHAT and CDR2 as FQNNGV. Study-level points and caveats: Targeting of unmutated variant regions was reportedly seen in nearly half of spike-specific TCRs. Recipients of AZD1222 seropositive at baseline numbered only 5 to 7. Distributed over spike, vaccine-associated CD4 TCRs predominated at 160-218 and 743-854.

The starting material was peripheral blood, obtained on day 0 of AZD1222 vaccination. The TCR was taken from an adult in good health. The genes are TRBV11-2 and TRBJ2-3; D is unclear. The CDR3 nucleotides are TGTGCCAGCAGTGTAACAGATCCCACAGATACGCAGTATTTT. It codes for CASSVTDPTDTQYF.